The rows below give T cell receptor beta chains drawn from one sample of a study of blood T cell repertoires in COVID-19. The repertoire was sequenced with immunoSEQ multiplex PCR; TCRdb's copy has only in-frame clones and lacks some. Of 95,000 to 110,000 clones in the sample, approximately 83% are singletons; the top ten hold roughly 3.4%. The sequencing input was peripheral blood. The receptors were sampled from an elderly woman with active or convalescent COVID-19. Both conserved end residues are part of each CDR3. D genes are given only for firm matches. Not every row has a clone size; where given, it reads once, few, many or a size class.

v_call: TRBV9; j_call: TRBJ1-2; clone_size: NA; d_call: TRBD1; cdr3_nt: TGTGCCAGCAGCGGACAGGGTAACTATGGCTACACCTTC; cdr3_aa: CASSGQGNYGYTF
v_call: TRBV28; j_call: TRBJ1-2; clone_size: NA; d_call: TRBD1; cdr3_nt: TGTGCCAGCAGTTCTCAAGACAGGGGGCAACAATCTCGCTACACCTTC; cdr3_aa: CASSSQDRGQQSRYTF
v_call: TRBV19; j_call: TRBJ2-5; clone_size: few; d_call: TRBD1; cdr3_nt: TGTGCCAGTAGTCGTCAGACAGGGTCTGGAGAGACCCAGTACTTC; cdr3_aa: CASSRQTGSGETQYF
v_call: TRBV27; j_call: TRBJ1-2; clone_size: NA; d_call: NA; cdr3_nt: TGTGCCAGCAGTTTAAGCCCACAGGGAGCGATCTATGGCTACACCTTC; cdr3_aa: CASSLSPQGAIYGYTF
v_call: TRBV7-2; j_call: TRBJ2-2; clone_size: NA; d_call: TRBD2; cdr3_nt: TGTGCCAGCAGCTTAGCGCCAGCGGGAGCGGGGACCGGGGAGCTGTTTTTT; cdr3_aa: CASSLAPAGAGTGELFF
v_call: TRBV27; j_call: TRBJ2-2; clone_size: few; d_call: NA; cdr3_nt: TGTGCCAGCAGCACCACAGGGAGCCACACTTTGGATCCCTTGTTTTTT; cdr3_aa: CASSTTGSHTLDPLFF
v_call: TRBV2; j_call: TRBJ1-1; clone_size: NA; d_call: NA; cdr3_nt: TGTGCCAGCACGGTTCTGGTGAACACTGAAGCTTTCTTT; cdr3_aa: CASTVLVNTEAFF
v_call: TRBV5-6; j_call: TRBJ1-1; clone_size: NA; d_call: TRBD1; cdr3_nt: TGTGCCAGCAGCCCCACAGGGGGCCACGACACTGAAGCTTTCTTT; cdr3_aa: CASSPTGGHDTEAFF
v_call: TRBV24-1; j_call: TRBJ1-2; clone_size: NA; d_call: TRBD1; cdr3_nt: TGTGCCACCAGTGTCGCAGGGACAGCCTATGGCTACACCTTC; cdr3_aa: CATSVAGTAYGYTF
v_call: TRBV12-2; j_call: TRBJ2-7; clone_size: NA; d_call: NA; cdr3_nt: TGTGCAAGTCGCTTATTCCCCGACAGGGGGAGCTACGAGCAGTACTTC; cdr3_aa: CASRLFPDRGSYEQYF
v_call: TRBV6-4; j_call: TRBJ1-4; clone_size: once; d_call: TRBD1; cdr3_nt: TGTGCCAGCAGCCGGGACAGAGGGCTTAATGAAAAACTGTTTTTT; cdr3_aa: CASSRDRGLNEKLFF
v_call: TRBV19; j_call: TRBJ1-2; clone_size: NA; d_call: TRBD1; cdr3_nt: TGTGCCAGTAGTATAGACGGACAGGCTTACTATGGCTACACCTTC; cdr3_aa: CASSIDGQAYYGYTF
v_call: TRBV6-5; j_call: TRBJ2-3; clone_size: NA; d_call: NA; cdr3_nt: TGTGCCAGCACCCTGACTATCACAGATACGCAGTATTTT; cdr3_aa: CASTLTITDTQYF
v_call: TRBV2; j_call: TRBJ1-1; clone_size: NA; d_call: TRBD1; cdr3_nt: TGTGCCAGCACCCCATTGACAGGGGAAGCTTTCTTT; cdr3_aa: CASTPLTGEAFF
v_call: TRBV13; j_call: TRBJ2-5; clone_size: NA; d_call: TRBD2; cdr3_nt: TGTGCCAGCAGTGGGGGAAGGGGGACTAGCGGACCGGGACTGTACTTC; cdr3_aa: CASSGGRGTSGPGLYF
v_call: TRBV7-9; j_call: TRBJ2-7; clone_size: NA; d_call: NA; cdr3_nt: TGTGCCAGCAGCTTAGACGGAGTTTCGTCCTACGAGCAGTACTTC; cdr3_aa: CASSLDGVSSYEQYF
v_call: TRBV29-1; j_call: TRBJ2-7; clone_size: NA; d_call: NA; cdr3_nt: TGCAGCGTTGACAATGGGGCGAGGTACGAGCAGTACTTC; cdr3_aa: CSVDNGARYEQYF
v_call: TRBV27; j_call: TRBJ2-3; clone_size: NA; d_call: NA; cdr3_nt: TGTGCCAGCAGTTTATCGCCCAGTGTCAGGGGAGATACGCAGTATTTT; cdr3_aa: CASSLSPSVRGDTQYF
v_call: TRBV7-2; j_call: TRBJ1-1; clone_size: NA; d_call: TRBD1; cdr3_nt: TGTGCCAGCAGCTCCCCACAGGGGGATACTGAAGCTTTCTTT; cdr3_aa: CASSSPQGDTEAFF
v_call: TRBV19; j_call: TRBJ2-2; clone_size: NA; d_call: TRBD1; cdr3_nt: TGTGCCAGTACCTCCGGGACAGGGGACACCGGGGAGCTGTTTTTT; cdr3_aa: CASTSGTGDTGELFF
v_call: TRBV10-3; j_call: TRBJ1-5; clone_size: NA; d_call: TRBD1; cdr3_nt: TGTGCCATCGGACAGGGGAGCAATCAGCCCCAGCATTTT; cdr3_aa: CAIGQGSNQPQHF
v_call: TRBV6-5; j_call: TRBJ2-5; clone_size: NA; d_call: NA; cdr3_nt: TGTGCCAGCAGTTATCCGGGATCTGAAAAAGAGACCCAGTACTTC; cdr3_aa: CASSYPGSEKETQYF
v_call: TRBV29-1; j_call: TRBJ1-2; clone_size: NA; d_call: NA; cdr3_nt: TGCAGCGTTGTAGAGGGGGGCTATGGCTACACCTTC; cdr3_aa: CSVVEGGYGYTF
v_call: TRBV19; j_call: TRBJ1-5; clone_size: NA; d_call: TRBD1; cdr3_nt: TGTGCCAGTAGTCTTACAGGGGATACGCATCAGCCCCAGCATTTT; cdr3_aa: CASSLTGDTHQPQHF
v_call: TRBV5-6; j_call: TRBJ1-4; clone_size: NA; d_call: TRBD1; cdr3_nt: TGTGCCAGCAGCTCCTCAGGGGGAGGCCGGAAAAAACTGTTTTTT; cdr3_aa: CASSSSGGGRKKLFF
v_call: TRBV30; j_call: TRBJ1-5; clone_size: NA; d_call: TRBD1; cdr3_nt: TGTGCCTGGACTGGGACAGGAGGGAATCAGCCCCAGCATTTT; cdr3_aa: CAWTGTGGNQPQHF
v_call: TRBV11-2; j_call: TRBJ1-3; clone_size: NA; d_call: NA; cdr3_nt: TGTGCCAGCAGCTTATTGAGGGACTCTGGAAACACCATATATTTT; cdr3_aa: CASSLLRDSGNTIYF
v_call: TRBV5-4; j_call: TRBJ1-1; clone_size: NA; d_call: NA; cdr3_nt: TGTGCCAGCAGCTTGGGAAGGGGTAAGAACACTGAAGCTTTCTTT; cdr3_aa: CASSLGRGKNTEAFF
v_call: TRBV28; j_call: TRBJ1-1; clone_size: NA; d_call: TRBD1; cdr3_nt: TGTGCCAGCAGTTCACCGGGACAGGCGAACACTGAAGCTTTCTTT; cdr3_aa: CASSSPGQANTEAFF
v_call: TRBV6-5; j_call: TRBJ2-7; clone_size: NA; d_call: NA; cdr3_nt: TGTGCCAGCACCGACAGGGGAGGGTACGAGCAGTACTTC; cdr3_aa: CASTDRGGYEQYF
v_call: TRBV5-4; j_call: TRBJ2-1; clone_size: NA; d_call: TRBD2; cdr3_nt: TGTGCCAGCAGCTTGGCGGGAGGCACCTACAATGAGCAGTTCTTC; cdr3_aa: CASSLAGGTYNEQFF
v_call: TRBV9; j_call: TRBJ1-6; clone_size: NA; d_call: NA; cdr3_nt: TGTGCCAGCAGCGTAGGGCGTATGGGGGGGCGGTCACCCCTCCACTTT; cdr3_aa: CASSVGRMGGRSPLHF
v_call: TRBV27; j_call: TRBJ1-4; clone_size: NA; d_call: NA; cdr3_nt: TGTGCCAGCAGTCTTCAGGGTACAGAAAAACTGTTTTTT; cdr3_aa: CASSLQGTEKLFF
v_call: TRBV5-1; j_call: TRBJ2-7; clone_size: NA; d_call: NA; cdr3_nt: TGCGCCAGCAGCTTGGGTGACAGCTCCTACGAGCAGTACTTC; cdr3_aa: CASSLGDSSYEQYF
v_call: TRBV19; j_call: TRBJ1-3; clone_size: NA; d_call: TRBD1; cdr3_nt: TGTGCCAGTGGATACGACAGGGTTGGAAACACCATATATTTT; cdr3_aa: CASGYDRVGNTIYF
v_call: TRBV29-1; j_call: TRBJ1-1; clone_size: few; d_call: NA; cdr3_nt: TGCAGCGTTACAGAGAACACTGAAGCTTTCTTT; cdr3_aa: CSVTENTEAFF
v_call: TRBV10-3; j_call: TRBJ2-7; clone_size: NA; d_call: TRBD1; cdr3_nt: TGTGCCATCAGTGAACTGGACAGGGAGCAGTACGAGCAGTACTTC; cdr3_aa: CAISELDREQYEQYF
v_call: TRBV19; j_call: TRBJ1-1; clone_size: NA; d_call: NA; cdr3_nt: TGTGCCAGTAGTACGGGGGGGGCTGAAGCTTTCTTT; cdr3_aa: CASSTGGAEAFF
v_call: TRBV20-1; j_call: TRBJ2-5; clone_size: NA; d_call: NA; cdr3_nt: TGCAGTGCTCCAGCGGATGGCCAGTACTTC; cdr3_aa: CSAPADGQYF
v_call: TRBV20-1; j_call: TRBJ1-1; clone_size: NA; d_call: TRBD1; cdr3_nt: TGCAGTGTCCGGACAGGGCAGTACGCTTTCTTT; cdr3_aa: CSVRTGQYAFF
v_call: TRBV6-6; j_call: TRBJ1-5; clone_size: NA; d_call: NA; cdr3_nt: TGTGCCAGCAGTTATGAGTATAGCAATCAGCCCCAGCATTTT; cdr3_aa: CASSYEYSNQPQHF
v_call: TRBV7-6; j_call: TRBJ2-3; clone_size: few; d_call: TRBD1; cdr3_nt: TGTGCCAGCAGCTCAGACAGGGGTTCAATAGATACGCAGTATTTT; cdr3_aa: CASSSDRGSIDTQYF
v_call: TRBV5-1; j_call: TRBJ1-1; clone_size: NA; d_call: NA; cdr3_nt: TGCGCCAGCAGCATAAAAACAGGGATGGGCACTGAAGCTTTCTTT; cdr3_aa: CASSIKTGMGTEAFF
v_call: TRBV11-1; j_call: TRBJ1-2; clone_size: once; d_call: NA; cdr3_nt: TGTGCCAGCAGCTTAGCCGGGACACAAGCTAACTATGGCTACACCTTC; cdr3_aa: CASSLAGTQANYGYTF
v_call: TRBV19; j_call: TRBJ2-3; clone_size: NA; d_call: NA; cdr3_nt: TGTGCCAGCAAGACTAGGAGCGTCGATACGCAGTATTTT; cdr3_aa: CASKTRSVDTQYF
v_call: TRBV7-2; j_call: TRBJ1-1; clone_size: NA; d_call: NA; cdr3_nt: TGTGCCAGCAGACCCATAGGGGGCACTGAAGCTTTCTTT; cdr3_aa: CASRPIGGTEAFF
v_call: TRBV11-2; j_call: TRBJ1-1; clone_size: NA; d_call: NA; cdr3_nt: TGTGCCAGCAGCCTAGGGGTGGGCAGGTTGGAAGCTTTCTTT; cdr3_aa: CASSLGVGRLEAFF
v_call: TRBV2; j_call: TRBJ2-2; clone_size: few; d_call: TRBD1; cdr3_nt: TGTGCCAGCAGGAAGGGGCAGGGGGCCACCGGGGAGCTGTTTTTT; cdr3_aa: CASRKGQGATGELFF
v_call: TRBV28; j_call: TRBJ1-2; clone_size: NA; d_call: NA; cdr3_nt: TGTGCCAGCAGAAGTTCCAGTTCGACTAACTATGGCTACACCTTC; cdr3_aa: CASRSSSSTNYGYTF
v_call: TRBV2; j_call: TRBJ1-1; clone_size: once; d_call: TRBD1; cdr3_nt: TGTGCCAGCAGAGTCGGGACAGGGGAAGCTTTCTTT; cdr3_aa: CASRVGTGEAFF
v_call: TRBV2; j_call: TRBJ2-2; clone_size: NA; d_call: NA; cdr3_nt: TGTGCCAGCAGTAGGACTAACACCGGGGAGCTGTTTTTT; cdr3_aa: CASSRTNTGELFF
v_call: TRBV2; j_call: TRBJ1-5; clone_size: NA; d_call: NA; cdr3_nt: TGTGCCAGCAGTGCCCCAAGCGGCCATAGCAATCAGCCCCAGCATTTT; cdr3_aa: CASSAPSGHSNQPQHF
v_call: TRBV30; j_call: TRBJ1-5; clone_size: few; d_call: NA; cdr3_nt: TGTGCCTGGAGGGGACCCGGGGGGCAGCCCCAGCATTTT; cdr3_aa: CAWRGPGGQPQHF
v_call: TRBV9; j_call: TRBJ2-5; clone_size: NA; d_call: NA; cdr3_nt: TGTGCCAGCAGCGTAGCCGGGGGTATGAGTACGGGGATAGAGACCCAGTACTTC; cdr3_aa: CASSVAGGMSTGIETQYF